This record concerns one T cell receptor beta chain sequence. What it recognizes is unknown. Relative to the germline gene, one junction end is altered; a read error may explain this. The CDR3 is 15 amino acids. Germline loops: CDR1 SSHAT, CDR2 FNYEAQ (reference sequence). This sample is drawn from a study of cytomegalovirus exposure and HLA in healthy donors. The PCR made use of 60 Vbeta and 13 Jbeta primers. This table comes from immunoSEQ multiplex PCR, and its TCRdb copy is limited to in-frame clones, with some not included. The repertoire holds 200,000 or so clones, with around 73% as singletons. Study-wide results and caveats: Earlier analysis found most TCR beta V segments productive about 87% or about 30% of the time. A later analysis linked a missense DCLRE1C variant to TCR beta V- and J-gene trimming.

The receptor's source is a woman aged 25 to 45 in good health and CMV-seronegative. The sample comprised PBMCs. The chain uses TRBV7-7 and TRBJ1-1, with D unresolved. CDR3 nucleotide sequence: TGTGCTAGCAGCCCTTACCCACATGAGAACACTGAAGCTTTCTTT. Amino acid sequence: CASSPYPHENTEAFF. The whole variable domain, filled in from reference TRBV7-7 and TRBJ1-1, reads GAGVSQSPRYKVTKRGQDVTLRCDPISSHATLYWYQQALGQGPEFLTYFNYEAQPDKSGLPSDRFSAERPEGSISTLTIQRTEQRDSAMYRCASSPYPHENTEAFFGQGTRLTVV.